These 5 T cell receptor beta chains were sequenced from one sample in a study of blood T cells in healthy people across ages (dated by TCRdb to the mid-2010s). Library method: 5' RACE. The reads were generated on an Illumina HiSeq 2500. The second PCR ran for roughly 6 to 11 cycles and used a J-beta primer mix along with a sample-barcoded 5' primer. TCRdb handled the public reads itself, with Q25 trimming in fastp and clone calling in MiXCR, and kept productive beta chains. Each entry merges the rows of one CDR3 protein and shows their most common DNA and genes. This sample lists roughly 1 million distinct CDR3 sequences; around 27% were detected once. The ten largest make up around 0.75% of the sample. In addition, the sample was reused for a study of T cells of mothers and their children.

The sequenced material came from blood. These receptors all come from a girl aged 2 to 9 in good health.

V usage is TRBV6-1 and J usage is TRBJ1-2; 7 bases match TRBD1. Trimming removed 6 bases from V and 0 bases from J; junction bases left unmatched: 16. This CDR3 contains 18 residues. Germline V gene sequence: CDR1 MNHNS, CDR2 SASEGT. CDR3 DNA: TGTGCCAGCAGCCCGACAGGGTCCGTCCTTCTAGCTAACTATGGCTACACCTTC. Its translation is CASSPTGSVLLANYGYTF.

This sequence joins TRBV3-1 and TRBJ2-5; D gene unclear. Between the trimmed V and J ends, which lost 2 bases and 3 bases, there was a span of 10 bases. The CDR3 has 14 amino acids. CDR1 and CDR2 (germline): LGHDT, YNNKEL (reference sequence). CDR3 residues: CASSQPSQEETQYF. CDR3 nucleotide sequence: TGTGCCAGCAGCCAACCTAGTCAGGAAGAGACCCAGTACTTC.

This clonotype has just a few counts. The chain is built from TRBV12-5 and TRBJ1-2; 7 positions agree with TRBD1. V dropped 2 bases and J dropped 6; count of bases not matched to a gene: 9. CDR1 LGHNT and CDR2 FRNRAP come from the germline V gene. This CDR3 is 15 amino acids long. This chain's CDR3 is CASGLPYRDSHGYTF. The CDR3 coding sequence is TGTGCTAGTGGTTTGCCCTATCGGGACAGTCATGGCTACACCTTC.

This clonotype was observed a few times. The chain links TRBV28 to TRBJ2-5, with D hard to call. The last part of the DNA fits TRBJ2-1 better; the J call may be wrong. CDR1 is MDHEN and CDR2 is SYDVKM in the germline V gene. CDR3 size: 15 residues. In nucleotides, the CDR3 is TGTGCCAGCAGAGTAACTGATTCTATTTACAATGAGCAGTTCTTC. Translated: CASRVTDSIYNEQFF.

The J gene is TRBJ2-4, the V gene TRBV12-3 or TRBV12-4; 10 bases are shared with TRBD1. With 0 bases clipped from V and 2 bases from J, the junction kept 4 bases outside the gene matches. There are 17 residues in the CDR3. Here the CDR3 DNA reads TGTGCCAGCAGTTTAGCCCGACAGGGGGCTTCCAAAAACATTCAGTACTTC. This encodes CASSLARQGASKNIQYF.